The 17 T cell receptor beta chains listed next were all sequenced from one sample in a study of T cells after yellow fever vaccination. MiXCR, run by TCRdb on the 5' RACE reads, gives a single entry per CDR3 protein. The sample comprises tens of thousands of distinct CDR3 sequences, 5% to 6.5% of which are singletons, and around 2.2% rests with the top ten. The starting material was CD4+ T cells sorted from PBMCs, obtained roughly 15 days after the first yellow fever vaccination. These receptor sequences come from a man in his late teens or twenties who received the YFV17D yellow fever vaccine.

There are a few counts of this clonotype. J is TRBJ2-6 and V is TRBV7-3; D unclear. This CDR3 region has 16 residues. Germline CDR1 and CDR2: SGHTA and FQGTGA. Trimming pared 1 base from V and 2 bases from J, leaving 9 bases between. CDR3 sequence (DNA): TGTGCCAGCAGCTTAATGGGCCAAGCTGGGGCCAACGTCCTGACTTTC. Translating it yields CASSLMGQAGANVLTF.

Ten or more counts support this clonotype. The rearrangement uses TRBV7-2 and TRBJ2-5; perhaps D is TRBD1 or TRBD2 (5 bases each). Germline values: CDR1 SGHTA, CDR2 FQGNSA. Trimming shortened V by 5 bases and J by 5 bases, and 12 bases separated the two germline ends. The CDR3 sequence is 13 residues long. CDR3 region: CASSTPGRETQYF. The CDR3 DNA follows: TGTGCCAGCAGCACCCCGGGGCGGGAGACCCAGTACTTC.

This clonotype was recorded at least ten times. V gene TRBV12-3 or TRBV12-4 combines with J gene TRBJ1-2; D remains unclear. The CDR3 loop spans 13 amino acids. V was clipped by 2 bases and J by 8 bases, with 12 bases between them. The CDR3 spells CASSLKGFGGYTF. CDR3 nucleotide sequence: TGTGCCAGCAGTTTAAAGGGATTTGGCGGCTACACCTTC.

This clonotype was counted at least ten times. The genes are TRBV15 and TRBJ2-7; unclear D gene. This CDR3 has 13 amino acids. Germline-derived CDR1 and CDR2 are LNHNV and YYDKDF (reference sequence). V lost 0 bases, J lost 3 bases, and 6 bases lay in between. For the CDR3, the DNA is TGTGCCACCAGCAGAGATCACGGCTACGAGCAGTACGTC. Protein product: CATSRDHGYEQYV.

This clonotype was counted at least ten times. The V gene is TRBV20-1, the J gene TRBJ1-5; D ambiguous. Trimming left V 3 bases short and J 1 base short, with 7 bases between. The germline CDR1 and CDR2 sequences are DFQATT and SNEGSKA (reference sequence). CDR3 length: 13 residues. The CDR3 reads CSASARSNQPQHF. The CDR3 region has the DNA TGCAGTGCTAGTGCCCGGAGCAATCAGCCCCAGCATTTT.

This clonotype was counted ten times or more. V usage is TRBV4-1 and J usage is TRBJ1-2, with D possibly TRBD1 on 5 matching bases. V lost 1 base, J lost 8 bases, and 23 bases lay in between. Germline V lookup: CDR1 MGHRA, CDR2 YSYEKL. The CDR3 covers 17 residues. DNA for the CDR3: TGCGCCAGCAGCCAAGTCGATCTGGGACTAAGTACTATCGGCTACACCTTC. It codes for CASSQVDLGLSTIGYTF.

This clonotype was detected many times. This rearrangement joins TRBV20-1 to TRBJ2-7; possible D gene TRBD2, 5 bases. The CDR3 spans 13 residues. CDR1 and CDR2 from the germline V gene are DFQATT and SNEGSKA (reference sequence). The V end lost 4 bases, the J end lost 2 bases, and 12 bases lay between the germline ends. The CDR3 sequence: CSAIYGVTYEQYF. CDR3 coding DNA: TGCAGTGCTATTTACGGGGTTACCTACGAGCAGTACTTC.

At least ten counts were recorded for this clonotype. The chain links TRBV6-6 to TRBJ2-7, with TRBD1 identical over 7 bases. The CDR3 is made up of 12 amino acids. V lost 6 bases to trimming and J lost 3 bases; unmatched junction nucleotides: 2. CDR1 and CDR2 (germline): MNHNY, SVGAGI (reference sequence). This CDR3 is CASSPGGYEQYV. The CDR3 DNA reads as TGTGCCAGCAGCCCAGGGGGCTACGAGCAGTACGTC.

This clonotype was detected many times. J is TRBJ2-1 and V is TRBV20-1; D not resolved. Trimming stripped 3 bases from V and 3 bases from J, with 9 bases between. The CDR3 sequence is 13 residues long. Germline CDR1 is DFQATT and CDR2 is SNEGSKA (reference sequence). The CDR3 DNA follows: TGCAGTGCTAGTGATCCGGACTACAATGAGCAGTTCTTC. This gives the protein CSASDPDYNEQFF.

There are many counts of this clonotype. CDR3 sequence: CASSLVGPAYNEQFF. In DNA, the CDR3 is TGTGCCAGCAGCTTAGTGGGACCGGCCTACAATGAGCAGTTCTTC. The rearrangement links TRBV7-2 to TRBJ2-1; D may be TRBD1 or TRBD2 (5 bases each). This CDR3 has 15 residues. Trimming left V 1 base short and J 2 bases short, with 9 bases between. Germline V gene data show CDR1 as SGHTA and CDR2 as FQGNSA.

This clonotype was seen ten or more times. The chain carries TRBV10-3 and TRBJ2-6, with 8 nucleotides matching TRBD1. Unmatched junction bases numbered 7, after V lost 6 bases and J lost 0 bases. The V gene's germline CDR1 is ENHRY and CDR2 SYGVKD. The CDR3 runs to 17 residues. The CDR3 DNA sequence: TGTGCCATCAGGGAAGGGACAGGACCCTCTGGGGCCAACGTCCTGACTTTC. Translating gives CAIREGTGPSGANVLTF.

In its sample, this clonotype was seen many times. The chain carries TRBV5-1 and TRBJ1-1, with D unresolved. The CDR3 spans 12 residues. The ends were cut back, 0 bases at V and 4 bases at J, with 4 bases in the middle. Germline loops: CDR1 SGHRS, CDR2 YFSETQ. The CDR3 nucleotides are TGCGCCAGCAGCTTGGCGGCCACTGAAGCTTTCTTT. Its protein product is CASSLAATEAFF.

There are many counts of this clonotype. The chain has TRBV5-1 and TRBJ2-7, with D tentatively TRBD1 (6 bases). This CDR3 comprises 15 residues. CDR1 and CDR2 from the germline V gene are SGHRS and YFSETQ. Trimming took off 4 bases at V and 0 bases at J, with 14 bases between the two ends. The CDR3, as DNA: TGCGCCAGCAGCCCCTTACAGGGAAGCTCCTACGAGCAGTACTTC. This sequence encodes CASSPLQGSSYEQYF.

This clonotype showed up just a few times. This chain connects TRBV5-1 to TRBJ1-1; D is uncertain. V was cut by 9 bases and J by 6 bases, with 18 bases left in between. CDR1 SGHRS and CDR2 YFSETQ come from the germline V gene. CDR3 length equals 13 residues. The CDR3 DNA is TGCGCCACCTCCAAAGACTCGGGATCTGAAGCTTTCTTT. It translates to CATSKDSGSEAFF.

About this clonotype itself: A much larger clonotype is one base distant, so this may be a read error. The chain recombines TRBV5-1 with TRBJ2-2, with D unclear. V lost 4 bases and J 4 bases, leaving 11 bases between the germline ends. The CDR3 sequence is 14 residues long. The germline gives CDR1 SGHRS, CDR2 YFSETQ. CDR3 DNA: TGCGCCAGCAGCCCTGGTTCGAGCACCGGGGAGCTGTTTTTT. It codes for CASSPGSSTGELFF.

This clonotype has a count of ten or more. The chain has TRBV4-2 and TRBJ1-4; 10 bases match TRBD1. The CDR3 length is 14 residues. The germline CDR1 and CDR2 sequences are LGHNA and YNFKEQ. The V gene end was trimmed by 4 bases and the J gene end by 10 bases; junction bases not matched to a gene: 6. CDR3 bases: TGTGCCAGCAGCCTCGGGACAGGGGTTGGAAAACTGTTTTTT. Its protein is CASSLGTGVGKLFF.

There are many counts of this clonotype. The DNA of the CDR3 is TGTGCCAGCAGTACCACAGGGACCACAGATACGCAGTATTTT. It specifies CASSTTGTTDTQYF. The V call is TRBV28, the J call TRBJ2-3; D is perhaps TRBD1 (6 bases). This CDR3 has 14 residues. Trimming took 5 bases from V and 2 from J, leaving 11 bases between them. Germline CDR1 and CDR2: MDHEN and SYDVKM.